The 6 T cell receptor beta chains listed next were all sequenced from one sample in a study of control samples from healthy donors and cancer patients. Clones were read by immunoSEQ multiplex PCR, and TCRdb kept only the in-frame ones, dropping some. The sample lists under 200,000 clones, roughly 92% occurring once. The specimen sequenced was blood. These receptors all stem from a young woman in good health.

This clone has only a few counts. CDR3 in DNA: TGCGCCAGCAGCCACAGGGGCCGGAGCAATCAGCCCCAGCATTTT. Translating it yields CASSHRGRSNQPQHF. The chain links TRBV23-1 to TRBJ1-5; 7 bases match TRBD1. TRBV23-1 is annotated as an ORF whose role is uncertain. The CDR3 covers 15 residues. The V segment lost 6 bases and the J segment 1 base; nucleotides outside the gene matches: 6.

V usage is TRBV5-1 and J usage is TRBJ1-2, with D unclear. This CDR3 comprises 16 residues. Germline V CDR1 and CDR2: SGHRS, YFSETQ. V was pared by 1 base and J by 0 bases, with 13 bases between. The CDR3 sequence is CASSLTSAKANYGYTF. CDR3 nucleotides: TGCGCCAGCAGCTTGACCTCGGCCAAGGCTAACTATGGCTACACCTTC.

The chain employs TRBV27 and TRBJ2-3; D gene uncertain. This CDR3 has 13 amino acids. The V gene lost 7 bases and the J gene lost 4 bases, with 12 bases spanning the gap. Germline V gene lookup returns CDR1 MNHEY and CDR2 SMNVEV (reference sequence). CDR3 region: CASMADPPDTQYF. In DNA, the CDR3 is TGTGCCAGCATGGCGGACCCGCCAGATACGCAGTATTTT.

The chain uses TRBV25-1 and TRBJ2-1, with a weak D call TRBD2 (6 bases). CDR3 length equals 15 residues. V lost 3 bases, J lost 1 base, and 10 bases lay in between. CDR1 MGHDK and CDR2 SYGVNS come from the germline V gene. The CDR3 DNA follows: TGTGCCAGCAGTGAGGGACTGTCGTCCTACAATGAGCAGTTCTTC. Translating it yields CASSEGLSSYNEQFF.

J is TRBJ2-7 and V is TRBV3-1 (or the pseudogene TRBV3-2), with D hard to call. Trimming removed 2 bases from V and 5 bases from J, with 7 bases in between. CDR3 length equals 12 residues. CDR1 is LGHDT, CDR2 YNNKEL, per germline (reference sequence). The DNA of the CDR3 is TGTGCCAGCAGCCAATGGCCACACGAGCAGTACTTC. Its protein is CASSQWPHEQYF.

V gene TRBV30 combines with J gene TRBJ1-1; D is uncertain. Germline CDR1 is GTSNPN and CDR2 is SVGIG (reference sequence). CDR3 length equals 12 residues. V lost 2 bases to trimming and J lost 2 bases, with 6 bases between them. The CDR3 is CAWSKGNTEAFF. The DNA of the CDR3 is TGTGCCTGGAGTAAAGGCAACACTGAAGCTTTCTTT.